This T cell receptor (beta chain) was captured by sequencing in a study of cytomegalovirus exposure and HLA in healthy donors. The PCR contained 60 Vbeta and 13 Jbeta primers. Method: immunoSEQ multiplex PCR; TCRdb's copy keeps in-frame clones and lacks some. The sample records around 200,000 clones, around 81% being singletons. Germline loops: CDR1 MGHRA, CDR2 YSYEKL. The CDR3 has 17 amino acids. Trimming stripped 0 bases from V and 3 bases from J, with 14 bases between. Specimen: PBMCs. This TCR was recovered from a man aged 25-40 years in good health and CMV-seronegative. This sequence joins TRBV4-1 and TRBJ1-4; TRBD1 is a possible D gene (5 bases). This CDR3 reads CASSQDGASHSNEKLFF. The CDR3 coding sequence is TGCGCCAGCAGCCAAGATGGGGCTTCACACTCTAATGAAAAACTGTTTTTT.